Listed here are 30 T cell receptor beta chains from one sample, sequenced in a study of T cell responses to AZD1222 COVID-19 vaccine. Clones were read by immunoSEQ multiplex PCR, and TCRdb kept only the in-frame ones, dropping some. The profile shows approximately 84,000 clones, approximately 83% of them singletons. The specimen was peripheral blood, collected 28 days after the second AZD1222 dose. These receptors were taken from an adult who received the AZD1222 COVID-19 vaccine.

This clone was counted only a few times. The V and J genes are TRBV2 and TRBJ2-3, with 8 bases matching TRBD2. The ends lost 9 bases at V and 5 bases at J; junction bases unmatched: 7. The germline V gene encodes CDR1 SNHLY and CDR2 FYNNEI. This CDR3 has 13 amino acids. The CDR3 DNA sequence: TGTGCCAGTTTAGCGGGGTTGGAAGATACGCAGTATTTT. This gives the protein CASLAGLEDTQYF.

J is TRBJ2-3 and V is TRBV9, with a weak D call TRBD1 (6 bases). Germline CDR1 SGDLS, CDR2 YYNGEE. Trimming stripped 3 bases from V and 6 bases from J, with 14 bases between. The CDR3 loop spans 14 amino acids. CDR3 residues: CASSEWDTKDTQYF. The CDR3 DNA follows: TGTGCCAGCAGCGAGTGGGACACTAAGGATACGCAGTATTTT.

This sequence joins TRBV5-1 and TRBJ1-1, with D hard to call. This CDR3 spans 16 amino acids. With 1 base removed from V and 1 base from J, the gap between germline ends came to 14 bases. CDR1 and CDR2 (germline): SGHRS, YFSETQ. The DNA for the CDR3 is TGCGCCAGCAGCTTGAGGGCACGCTCGGGGAACACTGAAGCTTTCTTT. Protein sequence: CASSLRARSGNTEAFF.

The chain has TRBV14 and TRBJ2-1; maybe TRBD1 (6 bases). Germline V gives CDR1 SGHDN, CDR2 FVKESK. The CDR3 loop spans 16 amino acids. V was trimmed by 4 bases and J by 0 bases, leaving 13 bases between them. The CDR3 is CASSLTGTLSYNEQFF. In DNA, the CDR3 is TGTGCCAGCAGCCTTACAGGGACACTCTCCTACAATGAGCAGTTCTTC.

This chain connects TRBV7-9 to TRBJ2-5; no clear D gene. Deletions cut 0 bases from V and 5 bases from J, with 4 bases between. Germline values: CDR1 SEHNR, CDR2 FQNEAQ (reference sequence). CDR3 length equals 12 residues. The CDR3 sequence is CASSLAGETQYF. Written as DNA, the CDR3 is TGTGCCAGCAGCTTAGCGGGGGAGACCCAGTACTTC.

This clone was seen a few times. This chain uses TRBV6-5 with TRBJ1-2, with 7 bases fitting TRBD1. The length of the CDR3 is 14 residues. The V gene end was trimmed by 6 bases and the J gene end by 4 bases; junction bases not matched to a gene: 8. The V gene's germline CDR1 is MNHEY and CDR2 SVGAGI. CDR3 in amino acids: CASRTGRGIYGYTF. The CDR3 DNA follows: TGTGCCAGCAGGACAGGGAGGGGGATCTATGGCTACACCTTC.

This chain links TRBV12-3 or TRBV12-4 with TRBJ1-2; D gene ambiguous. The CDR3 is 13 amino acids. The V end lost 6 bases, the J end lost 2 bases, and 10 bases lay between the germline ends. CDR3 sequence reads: CASSQDVNYGYTF. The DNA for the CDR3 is TGTGCCAGCAGCCAAGACGTAAACTATGGCTACACCTTC.

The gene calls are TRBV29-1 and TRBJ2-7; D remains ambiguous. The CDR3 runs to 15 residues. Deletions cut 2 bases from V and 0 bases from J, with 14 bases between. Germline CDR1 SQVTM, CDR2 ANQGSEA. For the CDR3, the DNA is TGCAGCGTTGAATCGGGCTCGTCTAGCTCCTACGAGCAGTACTTC. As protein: CSVESGSSSSYEQYF.

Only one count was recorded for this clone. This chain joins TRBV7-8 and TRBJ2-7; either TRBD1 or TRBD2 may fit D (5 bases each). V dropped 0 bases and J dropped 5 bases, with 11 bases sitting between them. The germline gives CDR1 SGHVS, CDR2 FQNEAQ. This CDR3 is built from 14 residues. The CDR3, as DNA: TGTGCCAGCAGCTTAGCGGGGGAAACCCACGAGCAGTACTTC. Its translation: CASSLAGETHEQYF.

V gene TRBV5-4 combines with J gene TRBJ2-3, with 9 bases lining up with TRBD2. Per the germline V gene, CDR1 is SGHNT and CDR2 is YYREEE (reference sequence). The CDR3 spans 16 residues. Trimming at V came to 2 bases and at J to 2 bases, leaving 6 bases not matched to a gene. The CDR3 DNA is TGTGCCAGCAGCTTCCCGAGCGGGGGGACCACAGATACGCAGTATTTT. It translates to CASSFPSGGTTDTQYF.

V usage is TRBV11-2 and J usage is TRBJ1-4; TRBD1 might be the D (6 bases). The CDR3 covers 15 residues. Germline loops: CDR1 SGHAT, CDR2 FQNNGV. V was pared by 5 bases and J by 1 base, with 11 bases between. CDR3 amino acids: CASSPGTLTNEKLFF. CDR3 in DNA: TGTGCCAGCAGCCCTGGGACATTAACTAATGAAAAACTGTTTTTT.

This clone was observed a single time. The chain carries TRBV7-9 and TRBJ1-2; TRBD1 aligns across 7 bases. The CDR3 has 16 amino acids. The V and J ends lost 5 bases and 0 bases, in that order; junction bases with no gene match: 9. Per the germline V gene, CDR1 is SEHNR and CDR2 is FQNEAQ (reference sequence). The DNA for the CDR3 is TGTGCCAGCAGCGCCACCGGGACAGCAACTAACTATGGCTACACCTTC. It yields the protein CASSATGTATNYGYTF. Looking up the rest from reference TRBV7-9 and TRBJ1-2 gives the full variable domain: DTGVSQNPRHKITKRGQNVTFRCDPISEHNRLYWYRQTLGQGPEFLTYFQNEAQLEKSRLLSDRFSAERPKGSFSTLEIQRTEQGDSAMYLCASSATGTATNYGYTFGSGTRLTVV.

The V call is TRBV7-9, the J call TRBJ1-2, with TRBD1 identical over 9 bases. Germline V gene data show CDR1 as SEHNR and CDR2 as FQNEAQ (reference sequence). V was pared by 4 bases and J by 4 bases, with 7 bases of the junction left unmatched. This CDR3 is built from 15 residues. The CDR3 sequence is CASSSTGQGGYGYTF. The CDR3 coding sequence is TGTGCCAGCAGCTCTACGGGACAGGGTGGCTATGGCTACACCTTC.

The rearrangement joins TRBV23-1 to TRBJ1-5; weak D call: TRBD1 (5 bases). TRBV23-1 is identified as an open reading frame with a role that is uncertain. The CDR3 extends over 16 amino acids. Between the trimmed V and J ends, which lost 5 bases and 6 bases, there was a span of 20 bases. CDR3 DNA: TGCGCCAGCAGTGACAAATTACTCCTGGGGGGTCAGCCCCAGCATTTT. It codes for CASSDKLLLGGQPQHF.

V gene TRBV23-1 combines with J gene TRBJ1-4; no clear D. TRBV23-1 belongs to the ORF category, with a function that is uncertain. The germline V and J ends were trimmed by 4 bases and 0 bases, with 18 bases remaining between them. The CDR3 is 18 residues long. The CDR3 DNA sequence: TGCGCCAGCAGTCCCAGAACGAGGATTTATGCAACTAATGAAAAACTGTTTTTT. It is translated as CASSPRTRIYATNEKLFF.

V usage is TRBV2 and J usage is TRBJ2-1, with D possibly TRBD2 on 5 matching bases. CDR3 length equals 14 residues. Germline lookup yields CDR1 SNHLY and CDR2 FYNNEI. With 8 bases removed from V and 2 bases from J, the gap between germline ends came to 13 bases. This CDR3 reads CASEGFGTYNEQFF. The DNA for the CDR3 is TGTGCCAGCGAGGGATTTGGAACCTACAATGAGCAGTTCTTC.

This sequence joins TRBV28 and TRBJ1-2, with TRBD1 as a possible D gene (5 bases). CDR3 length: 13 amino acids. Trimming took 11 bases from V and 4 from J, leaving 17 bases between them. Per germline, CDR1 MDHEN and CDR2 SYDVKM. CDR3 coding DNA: TGTGCCGGCACGGGACGCAACTTCTATGGCTACACCTTC. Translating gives CAGTGRNFYGYTF.

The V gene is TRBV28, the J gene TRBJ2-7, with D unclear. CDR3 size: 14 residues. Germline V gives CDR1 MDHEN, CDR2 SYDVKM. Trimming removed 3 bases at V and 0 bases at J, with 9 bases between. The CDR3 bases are TGTGCCAGCAGTTTGTACCACAGCTCCTACGAGCAGTACTTC. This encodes CASSLYHSSYEQYF.

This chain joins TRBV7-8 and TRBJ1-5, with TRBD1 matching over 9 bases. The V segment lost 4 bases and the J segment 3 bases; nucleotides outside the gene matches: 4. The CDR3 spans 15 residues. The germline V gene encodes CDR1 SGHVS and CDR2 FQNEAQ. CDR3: CASSSGQGPNQPQHF. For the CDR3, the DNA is TGTGCCAGCAGCTCGGGACAGGGACCCAATCAGCCCCAGCATTTT.

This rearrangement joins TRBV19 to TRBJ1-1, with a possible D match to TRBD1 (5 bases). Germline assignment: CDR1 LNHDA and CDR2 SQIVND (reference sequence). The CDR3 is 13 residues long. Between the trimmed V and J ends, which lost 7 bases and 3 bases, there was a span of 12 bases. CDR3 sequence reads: CASTRRGDTEAFF. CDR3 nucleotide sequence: TGTGCCAGTACCCGGCGGGGCGACACTGAAGCTTTCTTT. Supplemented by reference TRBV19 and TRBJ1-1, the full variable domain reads DGGITQSPKYLFRKEGQNVTLSCEQNLNHDAMYWYRQDPGQGLRLIYYSQIVNDFQKGDIAEGYSVSREKKESFPLTVTSAQKNPTAFYLCASTRRGDTEAFFGQGTRLTVV.

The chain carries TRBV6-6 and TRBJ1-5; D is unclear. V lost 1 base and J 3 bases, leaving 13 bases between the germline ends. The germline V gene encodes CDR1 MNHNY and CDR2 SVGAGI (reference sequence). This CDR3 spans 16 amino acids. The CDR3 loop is CASSYYSATYNQPQHF. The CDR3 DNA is TGTGCCAGCAGTTACTACTCGGCAACGTACAATCAGCCCCAGCATTTT.

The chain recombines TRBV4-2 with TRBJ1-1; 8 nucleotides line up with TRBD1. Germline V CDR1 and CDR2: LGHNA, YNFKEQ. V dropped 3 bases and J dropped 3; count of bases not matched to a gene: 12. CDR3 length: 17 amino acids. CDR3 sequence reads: CASSQGSAGGFDTEAFF. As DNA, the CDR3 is TGTGCCAGCAGCCAGGGGTCGGCAGGGGGCTTTGACACTGAAGCTTTCTTT.

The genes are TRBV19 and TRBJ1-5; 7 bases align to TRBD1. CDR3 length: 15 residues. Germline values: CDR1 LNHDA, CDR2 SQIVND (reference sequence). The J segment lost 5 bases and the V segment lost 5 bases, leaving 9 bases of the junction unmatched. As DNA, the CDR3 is TGTGCCAGTAGTGTGTGGGGGACAGCAGATCAGCCCCAGCATTTT. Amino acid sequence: CASSVWGTADQPQHF.

CDR3: CASSRESRNTEAFF. For the CDR3, the DNA is TGTGCCAGTAGTCGGGAGTCGCGGAACACTGAAGCTTTCTTT. The chain combines TRBV19 with TRBJ1-1, with D hard to call. With 5 bases removed from V and 1 base from J, the gap between germline ends came to 11 bases. The length of the CDR3 is 14 residues. Germline CDR1 LNHDA, CDR2 SQIVND (reference sequence).

This CDR3 reads CASSYTIGTAAGNTIYF. The CDR3 nucleotides are TGTGCCAGCAGCTACACGATTGGGACAGCTGCTGGAAACACCATATATTTT. The chain joins TRBV11-2 to TRBJ1-3, with 7 bases lining up with TRBD1. There are 17 residues in the CDR3. The trim removed 4 bases at V and 2 bases at J, leaving 11 bases unmatched. CDR1 is SGHAT and CDR2 is FQNNGV in the germline V gene. Together with reference TRBV11-2 and TRBJ1-3, the CDR3 gives the full variable domain: EAGVAQSPRYKIIEKRQSVAFWCNPISGHATLYWYQQILGQGPKLLIQFQNNGVVDDSQLPKDRFSAERLKGVDSTLKIQPAKLEDSAVYLCASSYTIGTAAGNTIYFGEGSWLTVV.

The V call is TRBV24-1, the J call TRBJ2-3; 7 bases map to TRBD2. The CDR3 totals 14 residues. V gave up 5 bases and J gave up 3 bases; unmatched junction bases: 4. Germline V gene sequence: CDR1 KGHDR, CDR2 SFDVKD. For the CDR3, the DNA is TGTGCCACCAGTGGTTCCGGGGGGACAGATACGCAGTATTTT. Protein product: CATSGSGGTDTQYF.

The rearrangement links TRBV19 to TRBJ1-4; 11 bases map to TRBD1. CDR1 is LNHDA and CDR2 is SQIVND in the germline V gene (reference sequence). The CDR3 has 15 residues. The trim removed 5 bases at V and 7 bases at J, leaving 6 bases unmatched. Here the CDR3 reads CASSGQGAEAEKLFF. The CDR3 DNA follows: TGTGCCAGTAGTGGACAGGGGGCGGAAGCTGAAAAACTGTTTTTT.

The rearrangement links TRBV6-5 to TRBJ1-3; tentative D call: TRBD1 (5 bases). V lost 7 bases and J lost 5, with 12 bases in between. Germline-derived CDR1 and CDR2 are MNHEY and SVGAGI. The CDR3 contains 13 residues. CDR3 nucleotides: TGTGCCAGCATCTCGCAGGGCCGAAACACCATATATTTT. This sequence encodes CASISQGRNTIYF.

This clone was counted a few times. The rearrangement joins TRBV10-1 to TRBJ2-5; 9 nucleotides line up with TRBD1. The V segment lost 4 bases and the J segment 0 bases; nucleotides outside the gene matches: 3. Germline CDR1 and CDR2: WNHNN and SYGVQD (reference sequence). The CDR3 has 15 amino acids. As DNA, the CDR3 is TGCGCCAGCAGTGTTGACAGGGGGAACCAAGAGACCCAGTACTTC. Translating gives CASSVDRGNQETQYF.

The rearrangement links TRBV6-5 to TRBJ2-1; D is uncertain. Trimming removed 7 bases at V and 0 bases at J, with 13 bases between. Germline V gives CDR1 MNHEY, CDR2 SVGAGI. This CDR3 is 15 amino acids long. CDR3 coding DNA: TGTGCCAGCACCTTAGAACGGAGCTCCTACAATGAGCAGTTCTTC. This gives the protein CASTLERSSYNEQFF.